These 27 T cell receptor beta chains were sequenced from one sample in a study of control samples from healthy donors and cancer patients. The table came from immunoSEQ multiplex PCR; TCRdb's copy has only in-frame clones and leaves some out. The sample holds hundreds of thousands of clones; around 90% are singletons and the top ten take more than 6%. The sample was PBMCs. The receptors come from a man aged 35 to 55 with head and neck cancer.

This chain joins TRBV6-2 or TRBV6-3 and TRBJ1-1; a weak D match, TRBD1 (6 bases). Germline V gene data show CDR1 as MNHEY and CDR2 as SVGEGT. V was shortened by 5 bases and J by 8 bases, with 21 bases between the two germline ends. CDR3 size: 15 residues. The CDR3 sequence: CASSAGSTGKPEAFF. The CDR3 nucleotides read TGTGCCAGCAGTGCTGGTTCGACAGGTAAACCGGAAGCTTTCTTT.

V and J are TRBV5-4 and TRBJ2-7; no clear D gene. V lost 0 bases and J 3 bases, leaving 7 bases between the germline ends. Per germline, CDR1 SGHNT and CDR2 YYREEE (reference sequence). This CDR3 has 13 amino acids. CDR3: CASSLGSDYEQYF. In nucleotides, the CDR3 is TGTGCCAGCAGCTTGGGCAGCGACTACGAGCAGTACTTC. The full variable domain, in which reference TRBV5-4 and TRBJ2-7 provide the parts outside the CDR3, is ETGVTQSPTHLIKTRGQQVTLRCSSQSGHNTVSWYQQALGQGPQFIFQYYREEENGRGNFPPRFSGLQFPNYSSELNVNALELDDSALYLCASSLGSDYEQYFGPGTRLTVT.

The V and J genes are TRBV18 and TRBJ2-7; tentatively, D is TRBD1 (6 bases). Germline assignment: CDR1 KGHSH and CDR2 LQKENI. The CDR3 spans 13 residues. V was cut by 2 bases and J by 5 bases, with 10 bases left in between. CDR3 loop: CASSPGQTHEQYF. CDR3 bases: TGTGCCAGCTCACCAGGACAGACCCACGAGCAGTACTTC. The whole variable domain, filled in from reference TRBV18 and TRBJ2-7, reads NAGVMQNPRHLVRRRGQEARLRCSPMKGHSHVYWYRQLPEEGLKFMVYLQKENIIDESGMPKERFSAEFPKEGPSILRIQQVVRGDSAAYFCASSPGQTHEQYFGPGTRLTVT.

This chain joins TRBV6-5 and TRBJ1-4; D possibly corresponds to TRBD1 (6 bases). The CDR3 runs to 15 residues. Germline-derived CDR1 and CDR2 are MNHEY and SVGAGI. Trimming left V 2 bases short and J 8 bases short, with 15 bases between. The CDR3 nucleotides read TGTGCCAGCAGTTACCATCACAGGGTAGACGAAAAACTGTTTTTT. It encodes CASSYHHRVDEKLFF.

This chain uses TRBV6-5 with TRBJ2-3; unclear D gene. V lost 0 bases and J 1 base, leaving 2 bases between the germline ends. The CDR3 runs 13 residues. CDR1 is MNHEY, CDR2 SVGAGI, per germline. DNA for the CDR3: TGTGCCAGCAGTTACTCCGGCACAGATACGCAGTATTTT. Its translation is CASSYSGTDTQYF.

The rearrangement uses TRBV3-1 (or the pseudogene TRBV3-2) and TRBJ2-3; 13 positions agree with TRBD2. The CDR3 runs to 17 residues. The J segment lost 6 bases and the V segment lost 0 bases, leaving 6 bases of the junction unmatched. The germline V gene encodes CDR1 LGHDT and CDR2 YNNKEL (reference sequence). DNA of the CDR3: TGTGCCAGCAGCCAAGATATACTAGCGGGGGGGCGGGATACGCAGTATTTT. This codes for CASSQDILAGGRDTQYF.

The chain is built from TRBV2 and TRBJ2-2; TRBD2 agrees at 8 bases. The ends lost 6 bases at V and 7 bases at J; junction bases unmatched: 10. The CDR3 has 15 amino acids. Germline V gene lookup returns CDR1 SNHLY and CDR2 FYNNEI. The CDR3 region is CASSVDGGVVGELFF. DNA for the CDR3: TGTGCCAGCAGCGTGGACGGGGGGGTGGTCGGGGAGCTGTTTTTT.

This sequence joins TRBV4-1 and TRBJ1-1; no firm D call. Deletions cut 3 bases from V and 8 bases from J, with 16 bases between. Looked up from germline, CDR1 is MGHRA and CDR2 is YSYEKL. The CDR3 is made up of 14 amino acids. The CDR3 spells CASSHSGGPSEAFF. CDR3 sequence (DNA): TGCGCCAGCAGCCACAGCGGAGGCCCGTCAGAAGCTTTCTTT.

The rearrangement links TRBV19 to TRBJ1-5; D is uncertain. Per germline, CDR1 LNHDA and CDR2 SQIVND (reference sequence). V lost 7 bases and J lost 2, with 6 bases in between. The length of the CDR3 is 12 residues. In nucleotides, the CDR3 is TGTGCCAGTACTGAGGGCAATCAGCCCCAGCATTTT. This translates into CASTEGNQPQHF. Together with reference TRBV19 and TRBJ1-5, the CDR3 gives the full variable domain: DGGITQSPKYLFRKEGQNVTLSCEQNLNHDAMYWYRQDPGQGLRLIYYSQIVNDFQKGDIAEGYSVSREKKESFPLTVTSAQKNPTAFYLCASTEGNQPQHFGDGTRLSIL.

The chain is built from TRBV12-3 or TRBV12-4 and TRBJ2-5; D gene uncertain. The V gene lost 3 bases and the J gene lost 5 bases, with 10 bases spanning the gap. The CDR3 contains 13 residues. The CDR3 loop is CASSFLDPETQYF. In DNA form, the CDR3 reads TGTGCCAGCAGTTTCCTGGATCCGGAGACCCAGTACTTC.

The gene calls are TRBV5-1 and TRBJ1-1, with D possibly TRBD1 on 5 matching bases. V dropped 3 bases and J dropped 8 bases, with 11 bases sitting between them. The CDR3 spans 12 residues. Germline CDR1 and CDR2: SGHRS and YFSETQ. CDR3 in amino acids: CASSWGEGEAFF. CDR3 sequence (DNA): TGCGCCAGCAGCTGGGGGGAAGGGGAAGCTTTCTTT.

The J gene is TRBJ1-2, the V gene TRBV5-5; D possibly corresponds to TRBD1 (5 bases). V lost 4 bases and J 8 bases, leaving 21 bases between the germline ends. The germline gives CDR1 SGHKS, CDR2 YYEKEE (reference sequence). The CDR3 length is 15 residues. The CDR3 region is CASSGYRSDIGGYTF. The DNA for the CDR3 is TGTGCCAGCAGCGGATACAGGAGTGACATCGGGGGCTACACCTTC. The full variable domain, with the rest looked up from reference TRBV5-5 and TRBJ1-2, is DAGVTQSPTHLIKTRGQQVTLRCSPISGHKSVSWYQQVLGQGPQFIFQYYEKEERGRGNFPDRFSARQFPNYSSELNVNALLLGDSALYLCASSGYRSDIGGYTFGSGTRLTVV.

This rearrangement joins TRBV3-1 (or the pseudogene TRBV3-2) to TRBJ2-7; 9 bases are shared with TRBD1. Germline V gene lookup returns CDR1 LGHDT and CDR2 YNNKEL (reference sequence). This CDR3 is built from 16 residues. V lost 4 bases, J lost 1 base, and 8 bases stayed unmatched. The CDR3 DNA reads TGTGCCAGCAGCCCACCGGGACAGGGATCTTCCTACGAGCAGTACTTC. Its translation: CASSPPGQGSSYEQYF.

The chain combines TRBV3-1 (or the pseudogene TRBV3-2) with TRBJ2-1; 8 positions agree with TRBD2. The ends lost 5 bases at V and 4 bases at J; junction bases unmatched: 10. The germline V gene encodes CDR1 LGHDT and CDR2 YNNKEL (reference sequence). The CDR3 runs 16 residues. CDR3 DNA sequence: TGTGCCAGCAGCAAGAGCCGCGGCGGGGGGTACAATGAGCAGTTCTTC. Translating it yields CASSKSRGGGYNEQFF.

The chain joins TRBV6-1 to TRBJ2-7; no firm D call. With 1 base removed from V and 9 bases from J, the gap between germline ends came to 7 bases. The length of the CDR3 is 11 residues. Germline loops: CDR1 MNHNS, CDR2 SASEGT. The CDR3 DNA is TGTGCCAGCAGTGAAGGCGTCGGGCAGTACTTC. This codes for CASSEGVGQYF.

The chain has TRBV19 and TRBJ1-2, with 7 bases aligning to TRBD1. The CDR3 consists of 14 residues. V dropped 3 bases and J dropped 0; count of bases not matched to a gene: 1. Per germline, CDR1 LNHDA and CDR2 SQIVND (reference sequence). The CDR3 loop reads CASSIGTANYGYTF. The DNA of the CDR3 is TGTGCCAGTAGTATCGGGACAGCTAACTATGGCTACACCTTC.

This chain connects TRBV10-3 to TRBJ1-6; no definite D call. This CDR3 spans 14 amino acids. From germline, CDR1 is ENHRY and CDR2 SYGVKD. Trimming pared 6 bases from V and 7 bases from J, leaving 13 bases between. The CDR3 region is CAIRVEIGNSPLHF. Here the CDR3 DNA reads TGTGCCATCAGAGTAGAGATTGGGAATTCACCCCTCCACTTT.

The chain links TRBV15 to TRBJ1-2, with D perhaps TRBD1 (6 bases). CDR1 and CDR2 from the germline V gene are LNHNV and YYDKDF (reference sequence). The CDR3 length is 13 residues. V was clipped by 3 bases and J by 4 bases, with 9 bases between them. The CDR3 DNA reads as TGTGCCACCAGCAGCGGACAGAGCTATGGCTACACCTTC. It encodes CATSSGQSYGYTF.

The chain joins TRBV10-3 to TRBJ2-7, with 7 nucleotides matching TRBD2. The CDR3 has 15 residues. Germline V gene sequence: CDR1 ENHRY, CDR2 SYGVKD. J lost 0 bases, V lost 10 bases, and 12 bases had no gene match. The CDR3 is CATEGNREDSYEQYF. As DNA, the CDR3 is TGTGCCACCGAGGGTAACCGGGAGGACTCCTACGAGCAGTACTTC.

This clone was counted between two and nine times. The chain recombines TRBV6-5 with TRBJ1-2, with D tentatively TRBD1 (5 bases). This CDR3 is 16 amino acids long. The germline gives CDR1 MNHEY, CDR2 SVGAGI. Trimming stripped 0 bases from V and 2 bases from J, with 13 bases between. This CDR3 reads CASSYSAGGSNYGYTF. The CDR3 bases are TGTGCCAGCAGTTACTCCGCCGGGGGATCCAACTATGGCTACACCTTC.

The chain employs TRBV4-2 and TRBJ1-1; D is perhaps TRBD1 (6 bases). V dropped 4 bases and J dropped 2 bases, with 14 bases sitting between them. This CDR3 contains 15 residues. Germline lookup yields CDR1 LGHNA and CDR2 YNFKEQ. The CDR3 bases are TGTGCCAGCAGCCTCAAGACAGGCTACAACACTGAAGCTTTCTTT. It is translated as CASSLKTGYNTEAFF.

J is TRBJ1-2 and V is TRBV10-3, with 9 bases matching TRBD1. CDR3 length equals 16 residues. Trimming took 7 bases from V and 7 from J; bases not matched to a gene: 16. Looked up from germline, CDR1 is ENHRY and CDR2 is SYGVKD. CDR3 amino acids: CAITPDRGLGSRGYTF. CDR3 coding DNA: TGTGCCATCACCCCGGACAGGGGCTTGGGTTCCCGTGGCTACACCTTC.

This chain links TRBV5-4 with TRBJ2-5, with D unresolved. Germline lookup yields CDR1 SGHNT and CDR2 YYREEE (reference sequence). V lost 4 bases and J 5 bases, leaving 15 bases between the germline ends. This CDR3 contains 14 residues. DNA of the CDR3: TGTGCCAGCAGCCCGGACGGCCTCCGCGAGACCCAGTACTTC. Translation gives CASSPDGLRETQYF. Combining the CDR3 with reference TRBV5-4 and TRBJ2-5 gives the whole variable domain ETGVTQSPTHLIKTRGQQVTLRCSSQSGHNTVSWYQQALGQGPQFIFQYYREEENGRGNFPPRFSGLQFPNYSSELNVNALELDDSALYLCASSPDGLRETQYFGPGTRLLVL.

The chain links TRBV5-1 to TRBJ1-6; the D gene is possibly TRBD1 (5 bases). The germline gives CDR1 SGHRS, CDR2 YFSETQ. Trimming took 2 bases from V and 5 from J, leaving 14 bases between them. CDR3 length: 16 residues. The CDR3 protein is CASSFEGPSNNSPLHF. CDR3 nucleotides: TGCGCCAGCAGCTTCGAGGGGCCCTCTAATAATTCACCCCTCCACTTT.

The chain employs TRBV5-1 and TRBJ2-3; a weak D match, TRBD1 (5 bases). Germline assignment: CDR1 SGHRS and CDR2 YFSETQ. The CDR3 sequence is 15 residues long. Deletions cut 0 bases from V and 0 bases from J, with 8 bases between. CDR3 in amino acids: CASSLVRGSTDTQYF. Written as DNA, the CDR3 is TGCGCCAGCAGCTTGGTAAGGGGCAGCACAGATACGCAGTATTTT. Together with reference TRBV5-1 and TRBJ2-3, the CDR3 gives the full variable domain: KAGVTQTPRYLIKTRGQQVTLSCSPISGHRSVSWYQQTPGQGLQFLFEYFSETQRNKGNFPGRFSGRQFSNSRSEMNVSTLELGDSALYLCASSLVRGSTDTQYFGPGTRLTVL.

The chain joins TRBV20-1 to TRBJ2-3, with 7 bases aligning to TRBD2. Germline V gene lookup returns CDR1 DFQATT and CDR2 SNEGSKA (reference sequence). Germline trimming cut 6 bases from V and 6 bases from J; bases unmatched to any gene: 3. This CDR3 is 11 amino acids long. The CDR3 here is CSAGGGDTQYF. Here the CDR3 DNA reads TGCAGTGCCGGGGGAGGGGATACGCAGTATTTT.

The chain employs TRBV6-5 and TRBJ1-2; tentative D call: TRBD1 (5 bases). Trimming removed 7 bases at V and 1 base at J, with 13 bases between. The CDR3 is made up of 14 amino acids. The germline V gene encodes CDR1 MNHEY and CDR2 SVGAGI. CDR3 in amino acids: CASIIDSLNYGYTF. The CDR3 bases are TGTGCCAGCATTATAGACAGCCTTAACTATGGCTACACCTTC.